This is a list of T cell receptor beta chains from one sample in a study of T cell responses to AZD1222 COVID-19 vaccine. Here immunoSEQ multiplex PCR was the method, and the copy in TCRdb shows in-frame clones only, minus some. Counted here are roughly 200,000 clones, 90% to 95% occurring once; the ten biggest clones make up 0.95% to 1.3%. The source was peripheral blood, collected 28 days after the second dose of the MenACWY control vaccine. These receptor sequences come from an adult who received the MenACWY meningococcal vaccine as a control. Each CDR3 is given without its conserved first and last residue. A D gene is named only where the DNA matches it firmly.

D gene: TRBD1
J gene: TRBJ1-1
V gene: TRBV7-9
CDR3 protein: ASSLLQGRTEAF

D gene: NA
J gene: TRBJ1-1
V gene: TRBV12-3/TRBV12-4
CDR3 protein: ASSFQGSTEAF

D gene: NA
J gene: TRBJ1-6
V gene: TRBV19
CDR3 protein: ASKHYRAGGSPLH

D gene: NA
J gene: TRBJ1-1
V gene: TRBV19
CDR3 protein: ASRGTLLNTEAF

D gene: NA
J gene: TRBJ2-4
V gene: TRBV13
CDR3 protein: ASSLNPGSGGSLAKNIQY

D gene: NA
J gene: TRBJ1-4
V gene: TRBV4-1
CDR3 protein: ASSPIAGKLF

D gene: TRBD1
J gene: TRBJ2-1
V gene: TRBV28
CDR3 protein: ASSPGTGGIVNEQF

D gene: NA
J gene: TRBJ1-1
V gene: TRBV12-3/TRBV12-4
CDR3 protein: ASSRGAEAF

D gene: NA
J gene: TRBJ1-4
V gene: TRBV7-9
CDR3 protein: ASSRGVSSPGGEKLF

D gene: NA
J gene: TRBJ1-1
V gene: TRBV6-6
CDR3 protein: ASSSSGEFGEAF

D gene: NA
J gene: TRBJ1-2
V gene: TRBV27
CDR3 protein: ASSLAGSGYT